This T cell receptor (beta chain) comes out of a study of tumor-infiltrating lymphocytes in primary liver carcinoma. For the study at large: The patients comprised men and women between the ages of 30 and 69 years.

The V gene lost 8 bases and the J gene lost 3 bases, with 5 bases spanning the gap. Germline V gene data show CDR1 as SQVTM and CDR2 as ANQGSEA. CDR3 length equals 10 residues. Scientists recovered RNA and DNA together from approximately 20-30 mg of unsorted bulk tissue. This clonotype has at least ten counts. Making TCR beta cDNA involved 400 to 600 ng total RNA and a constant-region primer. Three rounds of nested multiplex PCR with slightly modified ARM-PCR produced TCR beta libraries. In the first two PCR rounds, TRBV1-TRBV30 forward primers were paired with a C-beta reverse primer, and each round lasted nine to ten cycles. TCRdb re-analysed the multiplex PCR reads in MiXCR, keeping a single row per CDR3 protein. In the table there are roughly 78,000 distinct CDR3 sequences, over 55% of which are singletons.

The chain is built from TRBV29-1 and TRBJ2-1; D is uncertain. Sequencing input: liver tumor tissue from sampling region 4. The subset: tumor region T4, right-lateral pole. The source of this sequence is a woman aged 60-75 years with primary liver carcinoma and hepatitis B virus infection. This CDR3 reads CSSYYNEQFF. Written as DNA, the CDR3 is TGCAGCTCCTACTACAATGAGCAGTTCTTC.